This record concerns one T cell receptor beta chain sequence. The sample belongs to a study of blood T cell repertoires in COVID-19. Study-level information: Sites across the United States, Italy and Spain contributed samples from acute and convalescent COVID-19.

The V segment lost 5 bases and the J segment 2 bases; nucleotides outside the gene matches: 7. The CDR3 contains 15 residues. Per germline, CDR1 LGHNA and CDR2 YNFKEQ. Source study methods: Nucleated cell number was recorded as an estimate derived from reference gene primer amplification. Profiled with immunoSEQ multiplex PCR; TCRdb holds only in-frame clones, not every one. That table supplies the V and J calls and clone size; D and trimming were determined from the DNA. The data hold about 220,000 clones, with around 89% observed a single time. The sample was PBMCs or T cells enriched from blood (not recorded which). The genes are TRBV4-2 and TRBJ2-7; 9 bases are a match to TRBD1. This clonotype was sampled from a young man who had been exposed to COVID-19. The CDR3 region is CASSSSDRGAYEQYF. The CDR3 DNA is TGTGCCAGCAGCTCATCCGACAGGGGGGCCTACGAGCAGTACTTC.